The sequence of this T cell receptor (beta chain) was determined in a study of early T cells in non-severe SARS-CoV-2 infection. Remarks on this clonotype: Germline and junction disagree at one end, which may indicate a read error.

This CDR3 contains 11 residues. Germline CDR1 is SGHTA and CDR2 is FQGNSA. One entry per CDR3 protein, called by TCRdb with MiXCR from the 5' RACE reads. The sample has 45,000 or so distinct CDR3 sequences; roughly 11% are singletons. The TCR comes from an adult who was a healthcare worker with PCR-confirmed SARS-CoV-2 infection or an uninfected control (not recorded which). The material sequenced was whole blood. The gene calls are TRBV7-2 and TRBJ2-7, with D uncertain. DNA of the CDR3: TGTGTCAGCAGCCCCGAGTACGAGCAGTACTTC. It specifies CVSSPEYEQYF.